The 30 T cell receptor beta chains presented below share a single source sample, sequenced in a study of T cell responses to AZD1222 COVID-19 vaccine (dated by TCRdb to the early 2020s). Libraries came from the immunoSEQ multiplex PCR assay. This is the immuneACCESS table as TCRdb keeps it, with only in-frame sequences that have V and J called. A part of the clones is gone; compared with another copy, unresolved V genes explain less than half, and the rest is unexplained. The sample yields 95,000 to 150,000 clones; roughly 92% were counted once. 1.5% to 2% of the sample is held by the ten biggest clonotypes. The time point tag for this specimen amounts to: baseline before first vaccination. Specimen: peripheral blood, collected on day 0 of AZD1222 vaccination. These receptors were collected from an adult in good health.

The rearrangement links TRBV19 to TRBJ1-2; TRBD1 matches 8 bases. The germline gives CDR1 LNHDA, CDR2 SQIVND (reference sequence). This CDR3 contains 16 residues. J was trimmed by 8 bases and V by 1 base; bases with no gene match: 12. CDR3 in DNA: TGTGCCAGTAGTATAGGGCTACAGGGGGGTAGAAGAGGCTACACCTTC. Protein: CASSIGLQGGRRGYTF. Drawing the rest from reference TRBV19 and TRBJ1-2, the complete variable domain is DGGITQSPKYLFRKEGQNVTLSCEQNLNHDAMYWYRQDPGQGLRLIYYSQIVNDFQKGDIAEGYSVSREKKESFPLTVTSAQKNPTAFYLCASSIGLQGGRRGYTFGSGTRLTVV.

This chain joins TRBV12-3 or TRBV12-4 and TRBJ1-1; D call uncertain. This CDR3 spans 13 amino acids. V was clipped by 1 base and J by 6 bases, with 9 bases between them. The CDR3 region is CASSLVRISEAFF. For the CDR3, the DNA is TGTGCCAGCAGTTTAGTGAGGATCTCTGAAGCTTTCTTT.

The chain couples TRBV7-9 to TRBJ1-1; unclear D gene. CDR3 length equals 13 residues. Trimming took 5 bases from V and 7 from J, leaving 14 bases between them. Germline V gene sequence: CDR1 SEHNR, CDR2 FQNEAQ (reference sequence). Here the CDR3 reads CASSRLSMSEAFF. The CDR3 DNA follows: TGTGCCAGCAGCCGCCTATCTATGAGTGAAGCTTTCTTT.

The sample holds one count of this clone. The V gene is TRBV9, the J gene TRBJ2-1; D remains ambiguous. With 0 bases removed from V and 6 bases from J, the gap between germline ends came to 7 bases. Germline CDR1 reads SGDLS; CDR2 reads YYNGEE. The CDR3 runs to 13 residues. CDR3 sequence reads: CASSVAAVNEQFF. Written as DNA, the CDR3 is TGTGCCAGCAGCGTAGCGGCAGTCAATGAGCAGTTCTTC.

The rearrangement joins TRBV29-1 to TRBJ1-2; D possibly corresponds to TRBD1 (5 bases). The CDR3 is made up of 12 amino acids. Trimming took 0 bases from V and 6 from J, leaving 8 bases between them. Germline CDR1 is SQVTM and CDR2 is ANQGSEA. Here the CDR3 reads CSVEDRGDGYTF. CDR3 bases: TGCAGCGTTGAAGATCGAGGGGATGGCTACACCTTC. The entire variable domain, with the rest obtained from reference TRBV29-1 and TRBJ1-2, is as follows: SAVISQKPSRDICQRGTSLTIQCQVDSQVTMMFWYRQQPGQSLTLIATANQGSEATYESGFVIDKFPISRPNLTFSTLTVSNMSPEDSSIYLCSVEDRGDGYTFGSGTRLTVV.

The chain combines TRBV5-6 with TRBJ1-5; D not resolved. Germline loops: CDR1 SGHDT, CDR2 YYEEEE. This CDR3 has 13 amino acids. With 2 bases removed from V and 5 bases from J, the gap between germline ends came to 8 bases. CDR3 region: CASSFPDDQPQHF. DNA for the CDR3: TGTGCCAGCAGCTTCCCCGACGATCAGCCCCAGCATTTT.

This chain connects TRBV9 to TRBJ2-1; 10 nucleotides align to TRBD2. Germline-derived CDR1 and CDR2 are SGDLS and YYNGEE. V trimming: 4 bases; J trimming: 0 bases; junction bases outside the gene matches: 13. This CDR3 spans 19 amino acids. In DNA, the CDR3 is TGTGCCAGCAGCCTTCTTCCGGGACTAGCGCTTAACTCCTACAATGAGCAGTTCTTC. It specifies CASSLLPGLALNSYNEQFF.

This chain uses TRBV11-3 with TRBJ2-1; a weak D match, TRBD2 (6 bases). Trimming left V 6 bases short and J 0 bases short, with 18 bases between. The CDR3 spans 17 residues. Germline-derived CDR1 and CDR2 are SGHNT and YENEEA. The CDR3 region has the DNA TGTGCCAGCAGACCACGCCCTGGTAGCGGCTCCTACAATGAGCAGTTCTTC. This translates into CASRPRPGSGSYNEQFF. The full variable domain, in which reference TRBV11-3 and TRBJ2-1 provide the parts outside the CDR3, is EAGVVQSPRYKIIEKKQPVAFWCNPISGHNTLYWYLQNLGQGPELLIRYENEEAVDDSQLPKDRFSAERLKGVDSTLKIQPAELGDSAVYLCASRPRPGSGSYNEQFFGPGTRLTVL.

V usage is TRBV9 and J usage is TRBJ2-3; no clear D. The CDR3 has 18 amino acids. The germline gives CDR1 SGDLS, CDR2 YYNGEE. Deletions cut 0 bases from V and 2 bases from J, with 19 bases between. CDR3 protein: CASSVASGLGENTDTQYF. The CDR3 DNA sequence: TGTGCCAGCAGCGTAGCATCTGGTCTCGGTGAGAACACAGATACGCAGTATTTT.

This clone has a single count. The CDR3 is CASSQVAYEQYV. As DNA, the CDR3 is TGTGCCAGCAGCCAAGTCGCCTACGAGCAGTACGTC. The chain is built from TRBV3-1 (or the pseudogene TRBV3-2) and TRBJ2-7; D gene unclear. The germline V and J ends were trimmed by 1 base and 2 bases, with 3 bases remaining between them. CDR1 and CDR2 (germline): LGHDT, YNNKEL (reference sequence). The CDR3 spans 12 residues.

CDR3 loop: CASSPDTFYGYTF. The CDR3 nucleotides are TGCGCCAGCAGCCCAGACACTTTCTATGGCTACACCTTC. The gene calls are TRBV5-1 and TRBJ1-2; D is uncertain. V was pared by 4 bases and J by 4 bases, with 11 bases between. Germline lookup yields CDR1 SGHRS and CDR2 YFSETQ. The CDR3 extends over 13 amino acids.

The chain links TRBV5-8 to TRBJ2-2; 8 bases are a match to TRBD2. This CDR3 is 16 amino acids long. V lost 4 bases to trimming and J lost 4 bases; unmatched junction nucleotides: 9. Germline CDR1 is SGHTS and CDR2 is YDEGEE. This CDR3 is CASSIGGGPTTGELFF. The CDR3 DNA reads TGTGCCAGCAGCATCGGGGGGGGGCCGACCACCGGGGAGCTGTTTTTT. Full variable domain (outside the CDR3, taken from reference TRBV5-8 and TRBJ2-2): EAGVTQSPTHLIKTRGQQATLRCSPISGHTSVYWYQQALGLGLQFLLWYDEGEERNRGNFPPRFSGRQFPNYSSELNVNALELEDSALYLCASSIGGGPTTGELFFGEGSRLTVL.

The rearrangement joins TRBV7-9 to TRBJ2-1, with TRBD2 matching over 12 bases. With V trimmed by 1 base and J by 2 bases, 9 bases remained unmatched. The V gene's germline CDR1 is SEHNR and CDR2 FQNEAQ (reference sequence). The CDR3 has 19 amino acids. The CDR3 region has the DNA TGTGCCAGCAGCTTAGGGGCTAGCGGGGGGGTACTTACCTACAATGAGCAGTTCTTC. Residues: CASSLGASGGVLTYNEQFF.

This chain links TRBV7-2 with TRBJ1-1; D is uncertain. With 5 bases removed from V and 4 bases from J, the gap between germline ends came to 23 bases. The CDR3 loop spans 17 amino acids. The germline V gene has CDR1 SGHTA and CDR2 FQGNSA. For the CDR3, the DNA is TGTGCCAGCAGCCCCCAGCGGGGTAGACCGCGCAGCACTGAAGCTTTCTTT. Translation: CASSPQRGRPRSTEAFF. Together with reference TRBV7-2 and TRBJ1-1, the CDR3 gives the full variable domain: GAGVSQSPSNKVTEKGKDVELRCDPISGHTALYWYRQSLGQGLEFLIYFQGNSAPDKSGLPSDRFSAERTGGSVSTLTIQRTQQEDSAVYLCASSPQRGRPRSTEAFFGQGTRLTVV.

The chain joins TRBV27 to TRBJ2-3; 13 bases are shared with TRBD2. This CDR3 is 19 amino acids long. The germline V gene has CDR1 MNHEY and CDR2 SMNVEV (reference sequence). Trimming removed 2 bases from V and 6 bases from J; junction bases left unmatched: 14. In DNA, the CDR3 is TGTGCCAGCAGTTTACGGACTAGCGGGGGCGCCCATGCATCGGATACGCAGTATTTT. Protein sequence: CASSLRTSGGAHASDTQYF.

The chain employs TRBV4-1 and TRBJ1-1; D gene ambiguous. This CDR3 has 14 amino acids. The V gene's germline CDR1 is MGHRA and CDR2 YSYEKL. V shed 0 bases and J shed 1 base, with 6 bases lying between them. CDR3 loop: CASSQDSSNTEAFF. The CDR3 DNA sequence: TGCGCCAGCAGCCAAGACAGTTCGAACACTGAAGCTTTCTTT.

In DNA, the CDR3 is TGTGCCAGCAGTTCCGACCCCGGACAGGGGGCCCTGTGGGGTTCACCCCTCCACTTT. Amino acids: CASSSDPGQGALWGSPLHF. V is TRBV5-6 and J is TRBJ1-6, with 11 bases fitting TRBD1. The V segment lost 5 bases and the J segment 9 bases; nucleotides outside the gene matches: 19. CDR1 SGHDT and CDR2 YYEEEE come from the germline V gene. The CDR3 is 19 amino acids.

The J gene is TRBJ2-2, the V gene TRBV7-8; TRBD2 is a possible D gene (6 bases). The germline V gene has CDR1 SGHVS and CDR2 FQNEAQ. This CDR3 is built from 15 residues. V was clipped by 5 bases and J by 4 bases, with 14 bases between them. CDR3 sequence (DNA): TGTGCCAGCAGCCCAAGGCGGGAACTCACCGGGGAGCTGTTTTTT. Its translation is CASSPRRELTGELFF.

The chain uses TRBV10-3 and TRBJ2-1, with a weak D call TRBD2 (6 bases). CDR3 length equals 17 residues. Deletions cut 0 bases from V and 0 bases from J, with 12 bases between. Germline CDR1 reads ENHRY; CDR2 reads SYGVKD. The CDR3 coding sequence is TGTGCCATCAGTGAGTCGGGCAGGAGGGCCTCCTACAATGAGCAGTTCTTC. Protein sequence: CAISESGRRASYNEQFF.

This clone showed up just a few times. This chain uses TRBV11-1 with TRBJ1-1; D remains ambiguous. The CDR3 runs to 14 residues. The germline gives CDR1 SGHAT, CDR2 FQDESV (reference sequence). The V end lost 4 bases, the J end lost 1 base, and 10 bases lay between the germline ends. For the CDR3, the DNA is TGTGCCAGCAGCTCAGGACGGGCGAACACTGAAGCTTTCTTT. Its translation: CASSSGRANTEAFF.

This chain uses TRBV5-6 with TRBJ1-5; 7 bases match TRBD1. Germline values: CDR1 SGHDT, CDR2 YYEEEE. V lost 3 bases to trimming and J lost 5 bases; unmatched junction nucleotides: 8. The CDR3 spans 15 residues. The CDR3 DNA sequence: TGTGCCAGCAGCTCGTCGGGACAGCTTTATCAGCCCCAGCATTTT. Its translation is CASSSSGQLYQPQHF.

The chain couples TRBV7-6 to TRBJ1-3; D gene unclear. The germline V gene encodes CDR1 SGHVS and CDR2 FNYEAQ. CDR3 length: 15 amino acids. Trimming took off 5 bases at V and 1 base at J, with 12 bases between the two ends. The CDR3 coding sequence is TGTGCCAGCAGCCCCGGTCCACCGTCTGGAAACACCATATATTTT. Translated, it gives CASSPGPPSGNTIYF.

V gene TRBV7-3 combines with J gene TRBJ2-1; D is unresolved. This CDR3 has 14 residues. Deletions cut 4 bases from V and 5 bases from J, with 12 bases between. CDR1 SGHTA and CDR2 FQGTGA come from the germline V gene. CDR3 nucleotide sequence: TGTGCCAGCAGCTCCCCCCCGTCCCACAATGAGCAGTTCTTC. This encodes CASSSPPSHNEQFF. Using reference TRBV7-3 and TRBJ2-1 for the parts outside the CDR3, the full variable domain is GAGVSQTPSNKVTEKGKYVELRCDPISGHTALYWYRQSLGQGPEFLIYFQGTGAADDSGLPNDRFFAVRPEGSVSTLKIQRTERGDSAVYLCASSSPPSHNEQFFGPGTRLTVL.

The chain carries TRBV12-3 or TRBV12-4 and TRBJ1-2; D not resolved. V lost 9 bases and J 4 bases, leaving 15 bases between the germline ends. CDR3 length: 13 residues. In DNA form, the CDR3 reads TGTGCCAGTGCCCTTAGGGCAGCCTATGGCTACACCTTC. Protein sequence: CASALRAAYGYTF.

The chain couples TRBV7-3 to TRBJ2-7; 10 positions match TRBD2. V lost 0 bases and J lost 5; bases outside the gene matches: 4. Germline V gene lookup returns CDR1 SGHTA and CDR2 FQGTGA. The CDR3 runs to 15 residues. The CDR3 DNA is TGTGCCAGCAGCTTAACCGGGACTAGCGTCCACGAGCAGTACTTC. Encoded protein: CASSLTGTSVHEQYF.

The sample holds a few counts of this clone. J is TRBJ2-1 and V is TRBV7-9; D is possibly TRBD1 or TRBD2 (5 bases each). Trimming stripped 4 bases from V and 0 bases from J, with 19 bases between. This CDR3 region has 18 residues. Per the germline V gene, CDR1 is SEHNR and CDR2 is FQNEAQ (reference sequence). CDR3 DNA sequence: TGTGCCAGCAGCTCCTATAAGGGACCAGAAAGCTCCTACAATGAGCAGTTCTTC. Translation gives CASSSYKGPESSYNEQFF. Together with reference TRBV7-9 and TRBJ2-1, the CDR3 gives the full variable domain: DTGVSQNPRHKITKRGQNVTFRCDPISEHNRLYWYRQTLGQGPEFLTYFQNEAQLEKSRLLSDRFSAERPKGSFSTLEIQRTEQGDSAMYLCASSSYKGPESSYNEQFFGPGTRLTVL.

The CDR3 loop is CASSQAHTGNYGYTF. CDR3 sequence (DNA): TGCGCCAGCAGCCAAGCTCACACAGGGAACTATGGCTACACCTTC. This rearrangement joins TRBV4-3 to TRBJ1-2; possible D gene TRBD1, 6 bases. The V gene's germline CDR1 is LGHNA and CDR2 YSLEER. The CDR3 totals 15 residues. V shed 1 base and J shed 2 bases, with 11 bases lying between them.

This chain uses TRBV10-3 with TRBJ1-2, with TRBD1 matching 9 bases. The CDR3 consists of 16 residues. With 7 bases clipped from V and 1 base from J, the junction kept 10 bases outside the gene matches. The germline V gene encodes CDR1 ENHRY and CDR2 SYGVKD. The CDR3 DNA is TGTGCCATCACTGCCGGGACAGGGACGTTTAACTATGGCTACACCTTC. Translation gives CAITAGTGTFNYGYTF.

This rearrangement joins TRBV27 to TRBJ1-1; 8 bases are shared with TRBD1. This CDR3 spans 16 amino acids. Germline lookup yields CDR1 MNHEY and CDR2 SMNVEV (reference sequence). With V trimmed by 7 bases and J by 0 bases, 10 bases remained unmatched. CDR3 residues: CASILGQGRMNTEAFF. As DNA, the CDR3 is TGTGCCAGCATCCTTGGACAGGGAAGAATGAACACTGAAGCTTTCTTT.

About this clone itself: Other DNA variants within this sample encode the same CDR3. The V gene is TRBV5-1, the J gene TRBJ1-2, with 8 bases fitting TRBD1. V was clipped by 4 bases and J by 5 bases; unmatched bases: 4. Germline assignment: CDR1 SGHRS and CDR2 YFSETQ. CDR3 length: 13 residues. DNA for the CDR3: TGCGCCAGCAGCGCTGACAGGGGATATGGCTACACCTTC. The encoded protein is CASSADRGYGYTF.